Here is one T cell receptor beta chain with its context. Its specificity is not known. The sample is drawn from a study of T cell responses to AZD1222 COVID-19 vaccine. General study findings and limits: The CD4 TCRs associated with vaccination extended across spike and predominated at 160-218 and 743-854. Donors skewed white British and female; clonal diversity was possibly underestimated. Only after the peak T cell response were repertoires sampled. Breadth and depth of Spike-specific TCRs rose after two AZD1222 doses.

This CDR3 has 14 residues. V shed 1 base and J shed 5 bases, with 10 bases lying between them. Germline assignment: CDR1 SGHTA and CDR2 FQGNSA. Using immunoSEQ multiplex PCR, the repertoire was profiled, and TCRdb retains in-frame clones only, with some absent. This table holds 140,000 to 150,000 clones, around 83% found once. The TCR comes from an adult in good health. Sequenced here: peripheral blood, sampled on day 0 of MenACWY control vaccination. The chain carries TRBV7-2 and TRBJ2-3; tentative D call: TRBD1 (5 bases). CDR3 sequence reads: CASSLVRDGDTQYF. CDR3 in DNA: TGTGCCAGCAGCTTAGTCAGGGATGGAGATACGCAGTATTTT.